One sample yielded the 25 T cell receptor beta chains listed below, sequenced in a study of T-cell memory formation after mild COVID-19. TCRdb re-analysed the 5' RACE reads in MiXCR, keeping a single row per CDR3 protein. The sample holds just under 350,000 distinct CDR3 sequences, approximately 12% seen once. The sample was PBMCs or a T cell subset sorted from them (not recorded which). All receptors come from a man aged 18-30 years who had mild COVID-19 (a few samples of this study predate the infection). Cell type and time point are not known.

There are many counts of this clonotype. This rearrangement joins TRBV11-1 to TRBJ2-5; D call uncertain. V shed 1 base and J shed 0 bases, with 15 bases lying between them. The germline V gene encodes CDR1 SGHAT and CDR2 FQDESV (reference sequence). This CDR3 region has 17 residues. The CDR3 spells CASSLGQANSNQETQYF. CDR3 bases: TGTGCCAGCAGCTTAGGGCAAGCCAATAGCAACCAAGAGACCCAGTACTTC.

V gene TRBV5-1 combines with J gene TRBJ2-3, with TRBD1 matching 9 bases. Germline CDR1 and CDR2: SGHRS and YFSETQ. V was pared by 0 bases and J by 1 base, with 3 bases of the junction left unmatched. The CDR3 consists of 16 residues. Here the CDR3 DNA reads TGCGCCAGCAGCTTGGTACGGGACAGGGGCACAGATACGCAGTATTTT. It encodes CASSLVRDRGTDTQYF.

V is TRBV5-1 and J is TRBJ2-3, with TRBD1 matching over 9 bases. CDR1 is SGHRS, CDR2 YFSETQ, per germline. The CDR3 length is 15 residues. V shed 2 bases, J shed 6 bases, and the junction held 7 bases outside the gene matches. Here the CDR3 reads CASSFTGQGRDTQYF. The CDR3 DNA sequence: TGCGCCAGCAGCTTCACCGGACAGGGGCGCGATACGCAGTATTTT. The full variable domain, rest sourced from reference TRBV5-1 and TRBJ2-3, is KAGVTQTPRYLIKTRGQQVTLSCSPISGHRSVSWYQQTPGQGLQFLFEYFSETQRNKGNFPGRFSGRQFSNSRSEMNVSTLELGDSALYLCASSFTGQGRDTQYFGPGTRLTVL.

Only a few counts were recorded for this clonotype. This sequence joins TRBV11-2 and TRBJ2-2; 8 bases map to TRBD2. J lost 1 base, V lost 3 bases, and 19 bases had no gene match. CDR3 length equals 21 residues. Germline loops: CDR1 SGHAT, CDR2 FQNNGV. The CDR3 protein is CASSFLGEQRGIVKNTGELFF. The DNA for the CDR3 is TGTGCCAGCAGCTTTTTGGGGGAACAGCGGGGGATCGTAAAGAACACCGGGGAGCTGTTTTTT. The full variable domain, rest sourced from reference TRBV11-2 and TRBJ2-2, is EAGVAQSPRYKIIEKRQSVAFWCNPISGHATLYWYQQILGQGPKLLIQFQNNGVVDDSQLPKDRFSAERLKGVDSTLKIQPAKLEDSAVYLCASSFLGEQRGIVKNTGELFFGEGSRLTVL.

The rearrangement joins TRBV10-1 to TRBJ1-6, with 7 bases matching TRBD1. J lost 6 bases, V lost 3 bases, and 8 bases had no gene match. The germline CDR1 and CDR2 sequences are WNHNN and SYGVQD (reference sequence). The CDR3 loop spans 16 amino acids. As DNA, the CDR3 is TGCGCCAGCAGTGAACAACAGGGGAGGGCTAATTCACCCCTCCACTTT. Amino acids: CASSEQQGRANSPLHF.

The chain recombines TRBV20-1 with TRBJ2-5; TRBD1 agrees at 8 bases. The CDR3 extends over 14 amino acids. V was clipped by 6 bases and J by 4 bases; unmatched bases: 10. Germline CDR1 is DFQATT and CDR2 is SNEGSKA (reference sequence). The CDR3, as DNA: TGCAGTGCCGCCCGACAGGGGTTAACAGAGACCCAGTACTTC. This gives the protein CSAARQGLTETQYF.

The chain carries TRBV3-1 and TRBJ1-2; D is uncertain. V was pared by 0 bases and J by 2 bases, with 13 bases between. Per germline, CDR1 LGHDT and CDR2 YNNKEL (reference sequence). This CDR3 spans 16 amino acids. CDR3 DNA: TGTGCCAGCAGCCAAGATCGTTGGGCGGGGAACTATGGCTACACCTTC. Translating gives CASSQDRWAGNYGYTF.

The rearrangement uses TRBV27 and TRBJ2-4, with 8 bases aligning to TRBD2. With 3 bases clipped from V and 0 bases from J, the junction kept 13 bases outside the gene matches. The germline V gene has CDR1 MNHEY and CDR2 SMNVEV (reference sequence). The CDR3 runs to 19 residues. CDR3 loop: CASSLRTGGIPTAKNIQYF. CDR3 DNA sequence: TGTGCCAGCAGTTTGAGGACGGGGGGGATTCCGACAGCCAAAAACATTCAGTACTTC.

This clonotype was seen repeatedly, ten times or more. The CDR3 DNA follows: TGCGCCAGCAGCCAAGAGGACCGGGACAGTTTTATGAGGCAGTACTTC. The encoded protein is CASSQEDRDSFMRQYF. V gene TRBV4-3 combines with J gene TRBJ2-7, with 7 bases identical to TRBD1. CDR1 is LGHNA and CDR2 is YSLEER in the germline V gene. V shed 0 bases, J shed 9 bases, and the junction held 14 bases outside the gene matches. This CDR3 comprises 16 residues.

This clonotype has at least ten counts. V and J are TRBV3-1 and TRBJ2-2; D perhaps matches TRBD2 (6 bases). Per germline, CDR1 LGHDT and CDR2 YNNKEL (reference sequence). CDR3 length: 17 residues. V gave up 2 bases and J gave up 1 base, with 14 bases separating them. CDR3 in amino acids: CASSQYPPGGNTGELFF. The CDR3 bases are TGTGCCAGCAGCCAATACCCCCCCGGGGGGAACACCGGGGAGCTGTTTTTT.

The chain uses TRBV7-2 and TRBJ1-2, with D possibly being TRBD1 (6 bases). Germline CDR1 SGHTA, CDR2 FQGNSA. CDR3 size: 13 residues. Trimming stripped 5 bases from V and 4 bases from J, with 11 bases between. CDR3: CASSQTTGYGYTF. The CDR3, as DNA: TGTGCCAGCAGCCAGACGACAGGCTATGGCTACACCTTC.

CDR3 bases: TGCGCCAGCAGCGAACAGGGTTTTGGCACTGAAGCTTTCTTT. This gives the protein CASSEQGFGTEAFF. The rearrangement links TRBV5-1 to TRBJ1-1; D is perhaps TRBD1 (6 bases). This CDR3 spans 14 amino acids. V was clipped by 4 bases and J by 4 bases, with 14 bases between them. Germline loops: CDR1 SGHRS, CDR2 YFSETQ.

This clonotype has a handful of counts. The genes are TRBV6-6 and TRBJ2-2, with TRBD2 identical over 8 bases. There are 14 residues in the CDR3. Germline V lookup: CDR1 MNHNY, CDR2 SVGAGI (reference sequence). V trimming: 11 bases; J trimming: 6 bases; junction bases outside the gene matches: 11. DNA of the CDR3: TGTGCCTTAGGAGGACTAGCCGTTCCCGGGGAGCTGTTTTTT. The encoded protein is CALGGLAVPGELFF.

This clonotype was observed a few times. The chain's CDR3 is CASSAGTEPYNEQFF. The CDR3 DNA reads TGTGCCAGCAGTGCGGGGACAGAACCCTACAATGAGCAGTTCTTC. V and J are TRBV25-1 and TRBJ2-1, with TRBD1 matching over 7 bases. CDR1 MGHDK and CDR2 SYGVNS come from the germline V gene. With V trimmed by 4 bases and J by 2 bases, 5 bases remained unmatched. The CDR3 loop spans 15 amino acids. The full variable domain, its missing parts supplied by reference TRBV25-1 and TRBJ2-1, is EADIYQTPRYLVIGTGKKITLECSQTMGHDKMYWYQQDPGMELHLIHYSYGVNSTEKGDLSSESTVSRIRTEHFPLTLESARPSHTSQYLCASSAGTEPYNEQFFGPGTRLTVL.

The chain employs TRBV12-3 or TRBV12-4 and TRBJ2-2; a weak D match, TRBD2 (5 bases). The CDR3 consists of 14 residues. The V end was cut by 6 bases, the J end by 4 bases, with 12 bases between. The CDR3 here is CASRPRGSTGELFF. The CDR3 DNA follows: TGTGCCAGCAGACCTCGGGGTAGCACCGGGGAGCTGTTTTTT.

The rearrangement uses TRBV4-2 and TRBJ2-3; 11 bases agree with TRBD2. The V segment lost 4 bases and the J segment 4 bases; nucleotides outside the gene matches: 4. The germline V gene has CDR1 LGHNA and CDR2 YNFKEQ. The CDR3 totals 15 residues. The CDR3 sequence is CASSRGGLAADTQYF. Here the CDR3 DNA reads TGTGCCAGCAGCCGAGGGGGACTAGCGGCAGATACGCAGTATTTT.

The genes are TRBV7-2 and TRBJ2-5; possibly TRBD2 for D (7 bases). V was shortened by 0 bases and J by 5 bases, with 10 bases between the two germline ends. Germline CDR1 SGHTA, CDR2 FQGNSA. The CDR3 has 14 amino acids. CDR3 nucleotide sequence: TGTGCCAGCAGCTTAGCCAGGGGAGGGGAGACCCAGTACTTC. Encoded protein: CASSLARGGETQYF.

The J gene is TRBJ2-1, the V gene TRBV5-4; D call uncertain. Germline V gene data show CDR1 as SGHNT and CDR2 as YYREEE (reference sequence). The V end was cut by 2 bases, the J end by 11 bases, with 11 bases between. The CDR3 covers 12 residues. The CDR3 DNA reads as TGTGCCAGCAGCTTTTGGGAACCCCAGCAGTTCTTC. This sequence encodes CASSFWEPQQFF.

This clonotype has at least ten counts. The chain carries TRBV7-2 and TRBJ2-5, with D unclear. With 5 bases removed from V and 2 bases from J, the gap between germline ends came to 3 bases. This CDR3 is 11 amino acids long. The germline V gene has CDR1 SGHTA and CDR2 FQGNSA. CDR3 loop: CASSEQETQYF. The CDR3 DNA is TGTGCCAGCAGCGAACAAGAGACCCAGTACTTC.

This clonotype has just a few counts. The chain carries TRBV27 and TRBJ1-2; TRBD1 matches at 7 bases. The J segment lost 7 bases and the V segment lost 1 base, leaving 6 bases of the junction unmatched. Germline V gives CDR1 MNHEY, CDR2 SMNVEV (reference sequence). The CDR3 has 14 amino acids. The CDR3 protein is CASSLWATGAGYTF. The CDR3, as DNA: TGTGCCAGCAGTTTATGGGCCACAGGGGCTGGCTACACCTTC.

This clonotype was counted at least ten times. This chain joins TRBV11-2 and TRBJ2-5; 11 bases are shared with TRBD1. The CDR3 spans 15 residues. V gave up 5 bases and J gave up 3 bases; unmatched junction bases: 5. Germline assignment: CDR1 SGHAT and CDR2 FQNNGV. The CDR3 loop is CASSRRDRGEETQYF. The DNA of the CDR3 is TGTGCCAGCAGCCGACGGGACAGGGGGGAAGAGACCCAGTACTTC.

This clonotype has a count of ten or more. For the CDR3, the DNA is TGTGCCAGCAGCTTCGCTAGACTAGCGGGGTCGGTAGATACGCAGTATTTT. This encodes CASSFARLAGSVDTQYF. The J gene is TRBJ2-3, the V gene TRBV7-9, with TRBD2 identical over 11 bases. Per germline, CDR1 SEHNR and CDR2 FQNEAQ (reference sequence). The CDR3 has 17 residues. J gave up 5 bases and V 3 bases, and 10 bases lay outside the gene matches.

This clonotype was seen more than once but under ten times. V usage is TRBV6-6 and J usage is TRBJ1-1, with D possibly TRBD1 on 6 matching bases. Germline V CDR1 and CDR2: MNHNY, SVGAGI (reference sequence). The CDR3 runs 14 residues. Deletions cut 0 bases from V and 8 bases from J, with 13 bases between. In DNA form, the CDR3 reads TGTGCCAGCAGTTACTCCGGGGGCAGAATAGAAGCTTTCTTT. Residues: CASSYSGGRIEAFF.

In this sample, this clonotype turned up many times. V is TRBV18 and J is TRBJ2-3; D may be TRBD1 (6 bases). CDR1 is KGHSH and CDR2 is LQKENI in the germline V gene. The CDR3 sequence is 14 residues long. V was shortened by 3 bases and J by 7 bases, with 14 bases between the two germline ends. The CDR3 here is CASSPRQGLNTQYF. In DNA form, the CDR3 reads TGTGCCAGCTCACCCCGGCAGGGGTTGAATACGCAGTATTTT.

There are many counts of this clonotype. The chain uses TRBV5-1 and TRBJ2-5; D is perhaps TRBD1 (5 bases). Germline-derived CDR1 and CDR2 are SGHRS and YFSETQ. The CDR3 is made up of 14 amino acids. V lost 0 bases and J lost 3, with 9 bases in between. CDR3 sequence reads: CASSLEGREETQYF. CDR3 bases: TGCGCCAGCAGCTTGGAGGGCAGGGAAGAGACCCAGTACTTC. Full variable domain (outside the CDR3, taken from reference TRBV5-1 and TRBJ2-5): KAGVTQTPRYLIKTRGQQVTLSCSPISGHRSVSWYQQTPGQGLQFLFEYFSETQRNKGNFPGRFSGRQFSNSRSEMNVSTLELGDSALYLCASSLEGREETQYFGPGTRLLVL.